Listed here are 8 T cell receptor beta chains from one sample, sequenced in a study of T cells after yellow fever vaccination. TCRdb recomputed calls from the 5' RACE reads with MiXCR, one row per CDR3 protein. The repertoire has 500,000 to 550,000 distinct CDR3 sequences, roughly 22% of them found once; the top ten carry about 16%. This specimen consisted of PBMCs, obtained 21 days after the first yellow fever vaccination. The receptors were sampled from a man aged 18 to 30 who received the YFV17D yellow fever vaccine.

V is TRBV10-3 and J is TRBJ2-3; D is unclear. V shed 9 bases and J shed 0 bases, with 10 bases lying between them. Germline V gives CDR1 ENHRY, CDR2 SYGVKD. This CDR3 comprises 13 residues. CDR3 residues: CAIRAASTDTQYF. CDR3 coding DNA: TGTGCCATTAGGGCAGCGAGCACAGATACGCAGTATTTT.

The sample holds a few counts of this clonotype. The chain joins TRBV2 to TRBJ2-2; TRBD2 might be the D (5 bases). The CDR3 contains 15 residues. V lost 6 bases, J lost 3 bases, and 14 bases lay in between. CDR1 SNHLY and CDR2 FYNNEI come from the germline V gene. CDR3 sequence: CASRGMRDDTGELFF. CDR3 bases: TGTGCCAGCAGGGGTATGAGGGATGACACCGGGGAGCTGTTTTTT.

The V call is TRBV9, the J call TRBJ1-3; 8 nucleotides agree with TRBD1. V trimming: 3 bases; J trimming: 7 bases; junction bases outside the gene matches: 3. The germline V gene encodes CDR1 SGDLS and CDR2 YYNGEE. The CDR3 spans 13 residues. The CDR3 reads CASSAGQGNTIYF. The CDR3 nucleotides are TGTGCCAGCAGCGCCGGACAGGGTAACACCATATATTTT.

The chain combines TRBV7-9 with TRBJ1-1; 7 bases fit TRBD1. This CDR3 has 15 residues. V shed 3 bases and J 5 bases; nucleotides not matched to a gene: 9. Germline V CDR1 and CDR2: SEHNR, FQNEAQ (reference sequence). The CDR3 is CASSLSRGRMTEAFF. The CDR3 nucleotides read TGTGCCAGCAGCTTGTCAAGGGGGCGGATGACTGAAGCTTTCTTT.

The chain employs TRBV18 and TRBJ1-2; tentatively, D is TRBD1 (5 bases). V dropped 6 bases and J dropped 6 bases, with 14 bases sitting between them. Germline CDR1 is KGHSH and CDR2 is LQKENI. This CDR3 region has 13 residues. CDR3 sequence: CASSRGQDDGYTF. For the CDR3, the DNA is TGTGCCAGCTCGAGGGGTCAGGATGATGGCTACACCTTC. Using reference TRBV18 and TRBJ1-2 for the parts outside the CDR3, the full variable domain is NAGVMQNPRHLVRRRGQEARLRCSPMKGHSHVYWYRQLPEEGLKFMVYLQKENIIDESGMPKERFSAEFPKEGPSILRIQQVVRGDSAAYFCASSRGQDDGYTFGSGTRLTVV.

This clonotype occurred many times. The J gene is TRBJ2-5, the V gene TRBV7-6; no reliable D call. V gave up 5 bases and J gave up 5 bases, with 9 bases separating them. Germline V gene lookup returns CDR1 SGHVS and CDR2 FNYEAQ. The CDR3 has 12 amino acids. The DNA for the CDR3 is TGTGCCAGCAGCCTCTCCTGGGAGACCCAGTACTTC. Its translation is CASSLSWETQYF.

This clonotype has only a few counts. The genes are TRBV6-5 and TRBJ1-2; D remains ambiguous. The CDR3 is 13 amino acids. Per the germline V gene, CDR1 is MNHEY and CDR2 is SVGAGI. With 0 bases removed from V and 5 bases from J, the gap between germline ends came to 7 bases. The CDR3 is CASSYSRAYGYTF. The CDR3 coding sequence is TGTGCCAGCAGTTACTCGAGGGCTTATGGCTACACCTTC.

This clonotype was detected only a few times. This sequence joins TRBV7-9 and TRBJ2-7, with no clear D. This CDR3 has 12 residues. The germline CDR1 and CDR2 sequences are SEHNR and FQNEAQ (reference sequence). Trimming took off 2 bases at V and 10 bases at J, with 12 bases between the two ends. This chain's CDR3 is CASSLIPYAQYF. The CDR3 region has the DNA TGTGCCAGCAGCTTAATTCCGTACGCTCAGTACTTC.